Following are 14 T cell receptor beta chains from one sample sequenced in a study of PD-1 blockade in classical Hodgkin lymphoma. All the patients suffered relapse after autologous stem cell transplantation, and brentuximab vedotin exposure differed. Generated by immunoSEQ multiplex PCR, the TCRdb table keeps only in-frame clones and is missing some. The data hold 30,000 to 40,000 clones, with less than 85% observed a single time. The specimen was peripheral blood mononuclear cells (PBMCs), collected before the second cycle of nivolumab. The receptors shown here come from a human donor with classical Hodgkin lymphoma.

The chain uses TRBV7-3 and TRBJ2-3; possibly TRBD1 or TRBD2 for D (6 bases each). With 6 bases removed from V and 4 bases from J, the gap between germline ends came to 14 bases. The CDR3 contains 14 residues. In germline, CDR1 is SGHTA, CDR2 FQGTGA. CDR3 nucleotides: TGTGCCAGCAGATCTCAAGGGGGGTCAGATACGCAGTATTTT. It is translated as CASRSQGGSDTQYF.

For this clone: The junction and the germline gene differ at one end; a read error may be behind it. The chain recombines TRBV11-2 with TRBJ1-2; D is unclear. The length of the CDR3 is 13 residues. Germline CDR1 is SGHAT and CDR2 is FQNNGV. CDR3 nucleotides: TGTGCCAGCAGCTTAGGCGGGGAGCCCGAGAACGCCTTC. This translates into CASSLGGEPENAF.

CDR3 amino acids: CATSRDPSTDTQYF. The CDR3 bases are TGTGCCACCAGCAGAGACCCTTCCACAGATACGCAGTATTTT. The chain links TRBV15 to TRBJ2-3, with no clear D. Per the germline V gene, CDR1 is LNHNV and CDR2 is YYDKDF (reference sequence). The CDR3 has 14 amino acids. Trimming removed 0 bases from V and 2 bases from J, with 6 bases in between.

The rearrangement uses TRBV7-2 and TRBJ1-2, with 7 bases lining up with TRBD1. This CDR3 has 15 residues. With 3 bases clipped from V and 4 bases from J, the junction kept 8 bases outside the gene matches. CDR1 is SGHTA, CDR2 FQGNSA, per germline. DNA for the CDR3: TGTGCCAGCAGCTTGGGGCAGGGGGGTGGCTATGGCTACACCTTC. Translation gives CASSLGQGGGYGYTF.

This chain uses TRBV2 with TRBJ1-5; D not certain. CDR1 is SNHLY and CDR2 is FYNNEI in the germline V gene. The V gene lost 8 bases and the J gene lost 7 bases, with 15 bases spanning the gap. The CDR3 runs 13 residues. The CDR3, as DNA: TGTGCCAGCGGGAGACCGGGTGACCAGCCCCAGCATTTT. It is translated as CASGRPGDQPQHF.

The CDR3 loop is CASSTDRANTEAFF. In nucleotides, the CDR3 is TGTGCCAGTAGTACGGACAGGGCTAACACTGAAGCTTTCTTT. V and J are TRBV19 and TRBJ1-1, with TRBD1 matching over 8 bases. The J segment lost 2 bases and the V segment lost 4 bases, leaving 3 bases of the junction unmatched. CDR1 and CDR2 (germline): LNHDA, SQIVND (reference sequence). The CDR3 is made up of 14 amino acids.

The chain employs TRBV29-1 and TRBJ2-2; D gene ambiguous. Germline V gene sequence: CDR1 SQVTM, CDR2 ANQGSEA. The CDR3 sequence is 14 residues long. V lost 3 bases and J lost 0, with 8 bases in between. The CDR3 nucleotides are TGCAGCGTTGATACGGACCCGAACACCGGGGAGCTGTTTTTT. Protein product: CSVDTDPNTGELFF.

Concerning this clone: Additional DNA sequences in this sample encode the identical CDR3. The chain uses TRBV5-6 and TRBJ1-6, with unresolved D. The V end was cut by 0 bases, the J end by 4 bases, with 8 bases between. CDR3 length: 15 amino acids. Germline V gene sequence: CDR1 SGHDT, CDR2 YYEEEE. CDR3 DNA: TGTGCCAGCAGCTTGGGGTCCCCTTATAATTCACCCCTCCACTTT. Protein: CASSLGSPYNSPLHF.

The chain joins TRBV2 to TRBJ2-3; perhaps TRBD2 as D (6 bases). CDR3 length equals 15 residues. V gave up 3 bases and J gave up 5 bases, with 15 bases separating them. Germline V gene sequence: CDR1 SNHLY, CDR2 FYNNEI. Written as DNA, the CDR3 is TGTGCCAGCAGTGATGGGCGGGGCGGAGGAGATACGCAGTATTTT. Protein sequence: CASSDGRGGGDTQYF.

V gene TRBV6-6 combines with J gene TRBJ1-1; no clear D gene. The germline V and J ends were trimmed by 5 bases and 2 bases, with 15 bases remaining between them. The CDR3 consists of 15 residues. Germline lookup yields CDR1 MNHNY and CDR2 SVGAGI (reference sequence). The CDR3 sequence is CASSPNSLLNTEAFF. The CDR3, as DNA: TGTGCCAGCAGTCCCAACAGTTTATTAAACACTGAAGCTTTCTTT.

This chain links TRBV7-9 with TRBJ1-2; 10 bases agree with TRBD1. CDR3 length equals 19 residues. The junction had 15 bases not matched to a gene; V was cut back by 5 bases and J by 0 bases. Per the germline V gene, CDR1 is SEHNR and CDR2 is FQNEAQ (reference sequence). The CDR3 nucleotides read TGTGCCAGCAGCCCGTCCTCCGGGACAGGGGTTTTAGCTAACTATGGCTACACCTTC. The encoded protein is CASSPSSGTGVLANYGYTF.

This chain connects TRBV11-2 to TRBJ2-1; D may be TRBD1 (6 bases). From germline, CDR1 is SGHAT and CDR2 FQNNGV. The CDR3 has 16 amino acids. With 5 bases removed from V and 2 bases from J, the gap between germline ends came to 16 bases. The CDR3 region is CASSPPGQGPYNEQFF. CDR3 bases: TGTGCCAGCAGCCCCCCGGGACAAGGCCCCTACAATGAGCAGTTCTTC.

This clone was detected a few times. J is TRBJ2-7 and V is TRBV27; D is ambiguous. The CDR3 extends over 14 amino acids. The germline V and J ends were trimmed by 7 bases and 0 bases, with 13 bases remaining between them. Germline CDR1 is MNHEY and CDR2 is SMNVEV (reference sequence). Here the CDR3 reads CASKPDLGSYEQYF. As DNA, the CDR3 is TGTGCCAGCAAGCCGGACCTCGGCTCCTACGAGCAGTACTTC.

The chain recombines TRBV15 with TRBJ1-1; D is uncertain. In germline, CDR1 is LNHNV, CDR2 YYDKDF (reference sequence). V was pared by 3 bases and J by 5 bases, with 10 bases between. CDR3 length equals 13 residues. The CDR3, as DNA: TGTGCCACCAGCAGTTCGGGTTTAACTGAAGCTTTCTTT. It specifies CATSSSGLTEAFF.